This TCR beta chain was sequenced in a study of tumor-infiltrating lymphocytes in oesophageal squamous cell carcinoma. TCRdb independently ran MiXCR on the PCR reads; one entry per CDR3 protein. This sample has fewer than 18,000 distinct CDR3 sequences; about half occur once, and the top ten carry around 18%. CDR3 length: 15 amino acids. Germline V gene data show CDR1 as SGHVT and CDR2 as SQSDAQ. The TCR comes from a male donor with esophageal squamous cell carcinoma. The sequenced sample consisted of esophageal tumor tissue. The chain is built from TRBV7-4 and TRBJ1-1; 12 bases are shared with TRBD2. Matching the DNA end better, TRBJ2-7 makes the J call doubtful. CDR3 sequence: CASSSRLAGAREQYF. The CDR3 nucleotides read TGTGCCAGCAGCTCTCGACTAGCGGGAGCTCGGGAGCAGTACTTC.